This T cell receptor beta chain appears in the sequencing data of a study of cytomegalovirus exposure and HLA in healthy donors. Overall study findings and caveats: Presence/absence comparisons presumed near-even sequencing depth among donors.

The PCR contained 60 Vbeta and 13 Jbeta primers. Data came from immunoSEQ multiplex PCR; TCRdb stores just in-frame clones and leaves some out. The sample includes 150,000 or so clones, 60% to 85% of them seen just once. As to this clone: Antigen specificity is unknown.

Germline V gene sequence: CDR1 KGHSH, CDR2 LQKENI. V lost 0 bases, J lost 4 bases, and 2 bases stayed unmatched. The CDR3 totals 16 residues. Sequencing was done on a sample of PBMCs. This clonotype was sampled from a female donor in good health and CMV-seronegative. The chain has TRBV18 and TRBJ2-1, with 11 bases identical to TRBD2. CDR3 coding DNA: TGTGCCAGCTCACCACCAAGGACTAGCGGGTACAATGAGCAGTTCTTC. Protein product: CASSPPRTSGYNEQFF.